This TCR beta chain was found in a study of T-cell reconstitution after alpha-beta-depleted transplantation in children. Regarding the study as a whole: When one year had passed after transplant, most T-cell counts and diversity came from newly produced T cells.

The table lists this clonotype with many counts. The antigen is undetermined. Preparing the TCRbeta library involved the use of unique molecular identifiers. TCRdb ran MiXCR on the PCR reads and lists one entry per CDR3 protein. The top ten clones hold around 29% of a sample with about 470,000 distinct CDR3 sequences, over 40% of them seen once. This CDR3 has 14 amino acids. V was cut by 3 bases and J by 4 bases, with 12 bases left in between. Sequencing used PBMCs, obtained before TCRalphabeta/CD19-depleted stem cell transplant. The chain is built from TRBV12-3 or TRBV12-4 and TRBJ2-5; TRBD2 is a possible D gene (6 bases). This receptor was taken from a girl aged 2-9 years with aplastic anemia, due to receive a stem cell transplant. CDR3 bases: TGTGCCAGCAGTTTTGCGGGGAGAGGAGAGACCCAGTACTTC. Its protein product is CASSFAGRGETQYF.